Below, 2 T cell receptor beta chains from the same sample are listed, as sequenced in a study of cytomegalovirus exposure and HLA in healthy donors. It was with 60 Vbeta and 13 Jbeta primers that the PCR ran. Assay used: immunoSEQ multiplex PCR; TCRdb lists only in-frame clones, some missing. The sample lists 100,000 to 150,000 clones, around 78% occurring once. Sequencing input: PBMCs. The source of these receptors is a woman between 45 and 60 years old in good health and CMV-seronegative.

CDR3 sequence: CASSEVVRSAFF. The CDR3 DNA sequence: TGTGCCAGCAGTGAAGTTGTCAGGTCAGCTTTCTTT. The chain employs TRBV6-5 and TRBJ1-1; D remains ambiguous. CDR3 length: 12 amino acids. V was trimmed by 5 bases and J by 10 bases, leaving 14 bases between them. Germline assignment: CDR1 MNHEY and CDR2 SVGAGI.

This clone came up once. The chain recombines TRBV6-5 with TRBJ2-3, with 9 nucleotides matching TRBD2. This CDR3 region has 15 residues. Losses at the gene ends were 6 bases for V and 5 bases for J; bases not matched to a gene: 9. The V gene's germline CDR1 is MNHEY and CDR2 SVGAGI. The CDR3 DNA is TGTGCCAGCAGCACCCGCGGGAGGGCCGAAGATACGCAGTATTTT. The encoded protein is CASSTRGRAEDTQYF.